Below, one T cell receptor beta chain is given with its context. This sample is part of a study of T cells in Graves' hyperthyroidism and ophthalmopathy. At least 3 on the Clinical Activity Score was recorded for ophthalmopathy patients, who also had NOSPECS grade at least 4 and duration under 3 months. Orbital computed tomography, thyroid ultrasound, serum thyroxine and TRAb, and clinical symptoms together informed the diagnoses. Fresh peripheral blood, 9.5 to 10 ml of it, supplied the PBMCs. The source material, RNA transcripts, was used to amplify TCR beta CDR3 regions. In the first-round RT-PCR of the TCR CDR3, the HTBI primer set was used. From the multiplex PCR reads, TCRdb called clonotypes with MiXCR, one entry per CDR3 protein. The sample yields around 600,000 distinct CDR3 sequences, approximately 14% seen once. Trimming removed 6 bases at V and 6 bases at J, with 14 bases between. CDR1 MNHEY and CDR2 SVGEGT come from the germline V gene. The CDR3 loop spans 13 amino acids.

The sequencing sample was made of blood. V is TRBV6-2 or TRBV6-3 and J is TRBJ1-2; no reliable D call. The TCR was taken from a young woman with Graves' ophthalmopathy. The CDR3 reads CASSRTNNDGYTF. CDR3 bases: TGTGCCAGCAGCCGGACCAACAATGATGGCTACACCTTC.